This T cell receptor beta chain stems from a study of prognosis after radiotherapy for stage I lung cancer. The genomic DNA TCR beta CDR3 region underwent two rounds of multiplex PCR. First-round PCR used primers specific to each TRBV and TRBJ gene. Each CDR3 protein is one row after TCRdb ran MiXCR on the multiplex PCR reads. The profile shows roughly 30,000 distinct CDR3 sequences, 48% of them singletons. CDR1 is LNHNV, CDR2 YYDKDF, per germline (reference sequence). The trim removed 9 bases at V and 7 bases at J, leaving 2 bases unmatched. CDR3 length: 12 amino acids. In its sample, this clonotype was seen many times.

Sequencing was performed on PBMCs, taken before or after stereotactic body radiation therapy (not recorded which). This TCR was recovered from a donor at least 50 years old with non-small cell lung cancer. The rearrangement uses TRBV15 and TRBJ2-1, with 11 nucleotides matching TRBD2. CDR3 sequence (DNA): TGTGCCACGGGACTAGCGGAAAATGAGCAGTTCTTC. Translating it yields CATGLAENEQFF.